The 3 T cell receptor beta chains below come from one sample, sequenced in a study of control samples from healthy donors and cancer patients. Profiled with immunoSEQ multiplex PCR; TCRdb holds only in-frame clones, not every one. Among around 130,000 clones listed, 89% were seen once. Sequencing input: blood. The receptors come from a man aged 45 to 65 in good health.

The chain carries TRBV4-3 and TRBJ2-1, with D tentatively TRBD1 (5 bases). V lost 3 bases and J lost 0, with 15 bases in between. This CDR3 has 17 amino acids. Germline CDR1 and CDR2: LGHNA and YSLEER. The CDR3: CASSHSQGTRSYNEQFF. The CDR3 bases are TGCGCCAGCAGCCATTCCCAGGGTACTCGCTCCTACAATGAGCAGTTCTTC.

The V call is TRBV27, the J call TRBJ2-5; 9 nucleotides line up with TRBD1. This CDR3 comprises 15 residues. Germline V lookup: CDR1 MNHEY, CDR2 SMNVEV (reference sequence). The V and J ends lost 3 bases and 4 bases, in that order; junction bases with no gene match: 6. The CDR3 DNA reads as TGTGCCAGCAGTTTTCGGGACAGGGTTGGAGAGACCCAGTACTTC. Translating gives CASSFRDRVGETQYF.

This chain connects TRBV4-1 to TRBJ1-6; D is unresolved. V shed 0 bases and J shed 9 bases, with 6 bases lying between them. Germline V CDR1 and CDR2: MGHRA, YSYEKL. The CDR3 runs 13 residues. This chain's CDR3 is CASSQDSGSPLHF. The CDR3 DNA follows: TGCGCCAGCAGCCAAGATTCGGGTTCACCCCTCCACTTT.